A single T cell receptor beta chain is shown here with its context. Its antigen is as yet unknown. Germline loops: CDR1 SGHRS, CDR2 YFSETQ. The CDR3 extends over 13 amino acids. The V end was cut by 5 bases, the J end by 6 bases, with 14 bases between. The sample belongs to a study of T cell responses to AZD1222 COVID-19 vaccine. Study-level results: A mostly white British donor set with more females was recruited, and clonal diversity was possibly underestimated. At 160-218 and 743-854, vaccine-associated CD4 TCRs were dominant, and they spanned spike. None of the repertoires were sampled until the peak T cell response had passed.

The data were produced by immunoSEQ multiplex PCR, yet TCRdb's version contains in-frame clones alone and is incomplete. This table has some 100,000 clones, 90% appearing once. The specimen was peripheral blood, collected on day 0 of AZD1222 vaccination. The rearrangement uses TRBV5-1 and TRBJ1-1; D may be TRBD1 (5 bases). The TCR sequence derives from an adult in good health. CDR3 region: CASSQDVGAEAFF. The CDR3 nucleotides read TGCGCCAGCAGTCAAGACGTGGGGGCTGAAGCTTTCTTT.